The next 10 T cell receptor beta chains were all read from a single sample in a study of neoadjuvant anti-PD-1 for oral cavity cancer. The method was immunoSEQ multiplex PCR; TCRdb's version includes in-frame clones alone and lacks a portion of them. The sample lists 20,000 to 25,000 clones, 25% to 35% occurring once. Time point noted: after neoadjuvant nivolumab, at surgical resection. The sample was tumor tissue, taken after nivolumab (anti-PD-1) treatment. The receptors derive from a person aged 40 to 85 with oral cavity squamous cell carcinoma.

V and J are TRBV28 and TRBJ2-3; D is uncertain. V shed 2 bases and J shed 2 bases, with 8 bases lying between them. This CDR3 is built from 14 residues. Germline CDR1 and CDR2: MDHEN and SYDVKM. The CDR3 region is CASSLNGLTDTQYF. The CDR3 DNA sequence: TGTGCCAGCAGTTTAAACGGCCTCACAGATACGCAGTATTTT.

This clone was detected once. The rearrangement links TRBV11-1 to TRBJ2-7, with 12 bases fitting TRBD2. With 5 bases clipped from V and 5 bases from J, the junction kept 7 bases outside the gene matches. CDR3 size: 15 residues. Per germline, CDR1 SGHAT and CDR2 FQDESV (reference sequence). The CDR3 sequence: CASSPPSGRVHEQYF. The DNA for the CDR3 is TGTGCCAGCAGCCCTCCTAGCGGGAGGGTCCACGAGCAGTACTTC.

The chain uses TRBV5-4 and TRBJ2-2, with TRBD1 matching over 8 bases. Germline CDR1 reads SGHNT; CDR2 reads YYREEE (reference sequence). The CDR3 spans 16 residues. Unmatched junction bases numbered 7, after V lost 3 bases and J lost 3 bases. The CDR3 reads CASSSATGEHTGELFF. As DNA, the CDR3 is TGTGCCAGCAGCTCGGCGACAGGGGAACACACCGGGGAGCTGTTTTTT.

The rearrangement links TRBV27 to TRBJ1-1, with TRBD1 matching over 11 bases. The V and J ends lost 4 bases and 2 bases, in that order; junction bases with no gene match: 6. The CDR3 consists of 16 residues. The V gene's germline CDR1 is MNHEY and CDR2 SMNVEV (reference sequence). For the CDR3, the DNA is TGTGCCAGCAGTTCGGACAGGGGGCGCGGTAACACTGAAGCTTTCTTT. Residues: CASSSDRGRGNTEAFF.

This clone was seen ten or more times. This chain joins TRBV29-1 and TRBJ1-1; 7 bases fit TRBD1. Germline CDR1 is SQVTM and CDR2 is ANQGSEA. J lost 1 base, V lost 7 bases, and 9 bases had no gene match. The CDR3 is 14 amino acids. In DNA form, the CDR3 reads TGCAGCGCTGGGGGACAGCTGCAGAACACTGAAGCTTTCTTT. Amino acid sequence: CSAGGQLQNTEAFF.

This clone was detected only a few times. The chain is built from TRBV7-9 and TRBJ1-1, with a tentative D call TRBD1 (6 bases). This CDR3 has 18 amino acids. CDR1 is SEHNR and CDR2 is FQNEAQ in the germline V gene (reference sequence). V gave up 2 bases and J gave up 1 base, with 20 bases separating them. DNA for the CDR3: TGTGCCAGCAGCTTATCTGGGGGCGGAGGTTTTAGGAACACTGAAGCTTTCTTT. This sequence encodes CASSLSGGGGFRNTEAFF.

This chain joins TRBV7-9 and TRBJ2-7; D is uncertain. V lost 5 bases and J lost 3, with 8 bases in between. This CDR3 is 12 amino acids long. Germline V gene sequence: CDR1 SEHNR, CDR2 FQNEAQ (reference sequence). The CDR3 DNA is TGTGCCAGCAGCCCCTTGGGCTACGAGCAGTACTTC. Translated: CASSPLGYEQYF.

The genes are TRBV29-1 and TRBJ2-6, with D possibly TRBD1 on 5 matching bases. The CDR3 runs 16 residues. CDR1 and CDR2 from the germline V gene are SQVTM and ANQGSEA. Between the trimmed V and J ends, which lost 4 bases and 2 bases, there was a span of 15 bases. The CDR3 DNA sequence: TGCAGCGTTGGTCAGGGAATCTCGGCTGGGGCCAACGTCCTGACTTTC. Its translation is CSVGQGISAGANVLTF.

V is TRBV7-2 and J is TRBJ2-5; D remains ambiguous. Per germline, CDR1 SGHTA and CDR2 FQGNSA. The length of the CDR3 is 15 residues. V lost 2 bases and J lost 5, with 15 bases in between. The CDR3 nucleotides read TGTGCCAGCAGCTTAAGGCGTAGTAGCAGCGAGACCCAGTACTTC. Translating it yields CASSLRRSSSETQYF.

At least ten counts were recorded for this clone. The gene calls are TRBV25-1 and TRBJ1-2, with TRBD1 matching over 7 bases. V was pared by 8 bases and J by 8 bases, with 11 bases of the junction left unmatched. This CDR3 is built from 13 residues. Germline V lookup: CDR1 MGHDK, CDR2 SYGVNS. The DNA of the CDR3 is TGTGCCAGCCAGGGGACAGCTTCTCGCGGCTACACCTTC. As protein: CASQGTASRGYTF.